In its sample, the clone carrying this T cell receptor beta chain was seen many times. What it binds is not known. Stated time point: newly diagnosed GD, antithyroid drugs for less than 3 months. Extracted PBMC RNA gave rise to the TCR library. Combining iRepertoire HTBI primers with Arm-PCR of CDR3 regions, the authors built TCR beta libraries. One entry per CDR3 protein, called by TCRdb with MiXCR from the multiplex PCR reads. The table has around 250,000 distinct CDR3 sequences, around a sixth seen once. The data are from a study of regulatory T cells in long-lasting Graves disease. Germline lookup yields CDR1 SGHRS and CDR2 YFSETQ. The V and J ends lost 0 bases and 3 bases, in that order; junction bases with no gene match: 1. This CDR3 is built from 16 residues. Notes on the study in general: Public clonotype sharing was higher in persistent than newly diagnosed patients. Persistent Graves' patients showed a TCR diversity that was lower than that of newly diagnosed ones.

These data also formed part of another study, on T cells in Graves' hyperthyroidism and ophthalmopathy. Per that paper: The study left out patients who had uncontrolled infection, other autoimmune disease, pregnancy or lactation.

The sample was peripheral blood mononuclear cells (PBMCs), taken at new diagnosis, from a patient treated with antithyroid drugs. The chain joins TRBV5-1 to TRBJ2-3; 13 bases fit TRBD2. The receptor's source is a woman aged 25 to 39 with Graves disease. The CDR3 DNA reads TGCGCCAGCAGCTTGGGACTAGCGGGGGGTACAGATACGCAGTATTTT. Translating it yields CASSLGLAGGTDTQYF.